The 24 T cell receptor beta chains below were found in one sample sequenced in a study of somatic mutations in cytotoxic T cells in rheumatoid arthritis. The protocol was immunoSEQ multiplex PCR, while the TCRdb copy is restricted to in-frame clones and leaves out a portion. In the table there are 20,000 to 25,000 clones, 65% to 85% of which are singletons. What was sequenced was CD8+ T cells sorted from blood. These TCRs come from an adult with rheumatoid arthritis.

The gene calls are TRBV11-3 and TRBJ2-7; tentative D call: TRBD1 (8 bases). V was clipped by 5 bases and J by 3 bases, with 17 bases between them. The CDR3 runs 15 residues. Per germline, CDR1 SGHNT and CDR2 YENEEA. Here the CDR3 DNA reads TGTGCCAGCAGCAGGGAGGGGACAGGTCACTACGAGCAGTACTTC. Residues: CASSREGTGHYEQYF.

The gene calls are TRBV2 and TRBJ2-6; no definite D call. Between the trimmed V and J ends, which lost 7 bases and 0 bases, there was a span of 13 bases. Germline loops: CDR1 SNHLY, CDR2 FYNNEI. CDR3 size: 16 residues. CDR3 region: CASTADGFSGANVLTF. The CDR3 DNA reads TGTGCCAGCACCGCGGACGGATTCTCTGGGGCCAACGTCCTGACTTTC.

The gene calls are TRBV14 and TRBJ2-1, with TRBD1 matching 7 bases. Trimming cost V 2 bases and J 8 bases; bases outside gene matches: 9. This CDR3 has 15 amino acids. Germline V gene lookup returns CDR1 SGHDN and CDR2 FVKESK. CDR3 region: CASSQYRGHIYEQFF. In DNA form, the CDR3 reads TGTGCCAGCAGCCAATATAGGGGGCATATTTATGAGCAGTTCTTC.

DNA of the CDR3: TGCGCCCACACCCGGGGCCACAAGTTCTACGAGCAGTACTTC. It is translated as CAHTRGHKFYEQYF. J is TRBJ2-7 and V is TRBV4-1; D is tentatively TRBD1 or TRBD2 (5 bases each). Germline CDR1 MGHRA, CDR2 YSYEKL. V lost 11 bases and J 3 bases, leaving 20 bases between the germline ends. This CDR3 region has 14 residues.

This chain connects TRBV4-2 to TRBJ1-1; the D gene is possibly TRBD1 (6 bases). Germline V gene data show CDR1 as LGHNA and CDR2 as YNFKEQ. The CDR3 consists of 17 residues. The V and J ends lost 2 bases and 3 bases respectively, with 19 bases between them. CDR3 loop: CASSQNQFQGLDTEAFF. The DNA for the CDR3 is TGTGCCAGCAGCCAAAACCAATTTCAGGGGCTGGACACTGAAGCTTTCTTT.

This clone was seen a single time. The gene calls are TRBV4-1 and TRBJ2-2; no clear D. The CDR3 is 13 residues long. CDR1 and CDR2 (germline): MGHRA, YSYEKL. V gave up 4 bases and J gave up 2 bases, with 5 bases separating them. The CDR3 sequence: CASSLPNTGELFF. Here the CDR3 DNA reads TGCGCCAGCAGCCTACCAAACACCGGGGAGCTGTTTTTT.

This clone showed up just a few times. The genes are TRBV25-1 and TRBJ2-1, with 11 bases identical to TRBD2. The CDR3 extends over 14 amino acids. V trimming: 1 base; J trimming: 11 bases; junction bases outside the gene matches: 4. The V gene's germline CDR1 is MGHDK and CDR2 SYGVNS. CDR3: CASSEFASGGQQFF. The CDR3 coding sequence is TGTGCCAGCAGTGAATTTGCTAGCGGGGGGCAGCAGTTCTTC. Drawing the rest from reference TRBV25-1 and TRBJ2-1, the complete variable domain is EADIYQTPRYLVIGTGKKITLECSQTMGHDKMYWYQQDPGMELHLIHYSYGVNSTEKGDLSSESTVSRIRTEHFPLTLESARPSHTSQYLCASSEFASGGQQFFGPGTRLTVL.

This chain joins TRBV10-1 and TRBJ1-2; 7 nucleotides agree with TRBD1. Germline trimming cut 5 bases from V and 3 bases from J; bases unmatched to any gene: 9. The CDR3 covers 15 residues. Per the germline V gene, CDR1 is WNHNN and CDR2 is SYGVQD (reference sequence). CDR3 region: CASSPDDRVYYGYTF. Written as DNA, the CDR3 is TGCGCCAGCAGTCCCGACGACAGGGTATACTATGGCTACACCTTC.

The sample holds one count of this clone. The V call is TRBV4-3, the J call TRBJ1-1, with D possibly being TRBD1 (5 bases). V lost 1 base to trimming and J lost 1 base, with 13 bases between them. CDR3 length: 16 residues. The germline gives CDR1 LGHNA, CDR2 YSLEER. The CDR3 nucleotides read TGCGCCAGCAGCCAAGGAGGTACCGGACAGAACACTGAAGCTTTCTTT. Translating gives CASSQGGTGQNTEAFF.

The chain links TRBV6-1 to TRBJ2-1; no clear D gene. CDR1 is MNHNS and CDR2 is SASEGT in the germline V gene. This CDR3 contains 16 residues. Trimming took 4 bases from V and 2 from J, leaving 15 bases between them. CDR3 sequence reads: CASSGAEDLPYNEQFF. The DNA for the CDR3 is TGTGCCAGCAGTGGGGCAGAAGATTTGCCCTACAATGAGCAGTTCTTC.

The V gene is TRBV7-6, the J gene TRBJ1-1; the D is unclear. The CDR3 spans 14 residues. Germline values: CDR1 SGHVS, CDR2 FNYEAQ. V was trimmed by 5 bases and J by 0 bases, leaving 10 bases between them. The CDR3 nucleotides are TGTGCCAGCAGCCTAATGGGCCTGAACACTGAAGCTTTCTTT. Translated, it gives CASSLMGLNTEAFF.

The chain employs TRBV29-1 and TRBJ2-1, with a possible D match to TRBD2 (6 bases). The germline V and J ends were trimmed by 5 bases and 4 bases, with 18 bases remaining between them. Germline loops: CDR1 SQVTM, CDR2 ANQGSEA. This CDR3 has 15 residues. The CDR3 nucleotides are TGCAGCGTTAGATCAGGGCCGGGAGTGTACAATGAGCAGTTCTTC. The encoded protein is CSVRSGPGVYNEQFF.

This chain uses TRBV5-6 with TRBJ2-7, with D hard to call. The CDR3 totals 14 residues. Between the trimmed V and J ends, which lost 0 bases and 0 bases, there was a span of 7 bases. Germline V gene lookup returns CDR1 SGHDT and CDR2 YYEEEE. The DNA for the CDR3 is TGTGCCAGCAGCTTGGGGCACCCCTCCTACGAGCAGTACTTC. This gives the protein CASSLGHPSYEQYF.

V is TRBV13 and J is TRBJ2-1; 7 positions agree with TRBD2. Germline loops: CDR1 PRHDT, CDR2 FYEKMQ (reference sequence). CDR3 length: 14 amino acids. After removal of 0 bases from V and 12 bases from J, the junction contained 8 bases not matched to a gene. DNA for the CDR3: TGTGCCAGCAGCTTAGGCCCGCCTGGCGGGGGGCAGTTCTTC. Encoded protein: CASSLGPPGGGQFF.

The rearrangement joins TRBV7-3 to TRBJ2-2; the match to TRBD1 covers 7 bases. The trim removed 4 bases at V and 5 bases at J, leaving 7 bases unmatched. The CDR3 contains 15 residues. Germline CDR1 reads SGHTA; CDR2 reads FQGTGA. This chain's CDR3 is CASSSTGLETGELFF. CDR3 DNA sequence: TGTGCCAGCAGCTCGACAGGGTTGGAAACCGGGGAGCTGTTTTTT.

This clone appeared a single time. The chain joins TRBV11-2 to TRBJ2-2; 7 positions match TRBD1. The CDR3 has 15 amino acids. J gave up 3 bases and V 5 bases, and 6 bases lay outside the gene matches. Germline V CDR1 and CDR2: SGHAT, FQNNGV. DNA of the CDR3: TGTGCCAGCAGCCCCAGACAGGGCGACACCGGGGAGCTGTTTTTT. Its translation: CASSPRQGDTGELFF.

The sample holds one count of this clone. The chain carries TRBV6-1 and TRBJ2-3; the D is unclear. The germline V gene has CDR1 MNHNS and CDR2 SASEGT. V lost 3 bases and J 4 bases, leaving 8 bases between the germline ends. The CDR3 runs to 13 residues. In nucleotides, the CDR3 is TGTGCCAGCAGTGAGGGTTGGTCAGATACGCAGTATTTT. Amino acid sequence: CASSEGWSDTQYF.

This chain uses TRBV15 with TRBJ1-1, with D tentatively TRBD1 (6 bases). Germline assignment: CDR1 LNHNV and CDR2 YYDKDF (reference sequence). This CDR3 is 15 amino acids long. The V end was cut by 0 bases, the J end by 0 bases, with 8 bases between. The CDR3 spells CATSRDRGLNTEAFF. The DNA of the CDR3 is TGTGCCACCAGCAGAGATCGGGGGCTGAACACTGAAGCTTTCTTT.

J is TRBJ1-2 and V is TRBV27, with D unresolved. The germline V and J ends were trimmed by 0 bases and 4 bases, with 9 bases remaining between them. Germline V lookup: CDR1 MNHEY, CDR2 SMNVEV (reference sequence). The CDR3 extends over 14 amino acids. CDR3 nucleotide sequence: TGTGCCAGCAGTTTATCAGGGTTCAGCTATGGCTACACCTTC. It codes for CASSLSGFSYGYTF.

This clone was counted between two and nine times. The CDR3, as DNA: TGTGCCAGCAGTGAACACGGGGATACGCAGTATTTT. Protein: CASSEHGDTQYF. The V and J genes are TRBV6-1 and TRBJ2-3; D gene uncertain. The V and J ends lost 2 bases and 6 bases respectively, with 6 bases between them. Germline lookup yields CDR1 MNHNS and CDR2 SASEGT. The CDR3 sequence is 12 residues long.

The chain couples TRBV29-1 to TRBJ2-2; no firm D call. The germline CDR1 and CDR2 sequences are SQVTM and ANQGSEA. Trimming shortened V by 7 bases and J by 4 bases, and 10 bases separated the two germline ends. The CDR3 is 12 amino acids. DNA of the CDR3: TGCAGCGGCCTGCTGGGCACCGGGGAGCTGTTTTTT. It specifies CSGLLGTGELFF.

J is TRBJ1-2 and V is TRBV10-3, with TRBD1 matching over 8 bases. The CDR3 spans 15 residues. Germline loops: CDR1 ENHRY, CDR2 SYGVKD. Germline trimming cut 0 bases from V and 8 bases from J; bases unmatched to any gene: 8. The CDR3 is CAISESGGQGRGYTF. CDR3 in DNA: TGTGCCATCAGTGAGTCTGGAGGACAGGGCCGCGGCTACACCTTC.

This clone was seen just once. This chain connects TRBV5-1 to TRBJ2-7; D remains ambiguous. The CDR3 contains 13 residues. Trimming took 4 bases from V and 2 from J, leaving 10 bases between them. The germline V gene encodes CDR1 SGHRS and CDR2 YFSETQ. The CDR3 sequence is CASSKDGPYEQYF. CDR3 coding DNA: TGCGCCAGCAGCAAGGACGGACCCTACGAGCAGTACTTC.

This chain links TRBV6-5 with TRBJ1-2; tentatively, D is TRBD1 (5 bases). V lost 0 bases to trimming and J lost 7 bases, with 15 bases between them. The CDR3 extends over 15 amino acids. The V gene's germline CDR1 is MNHEY and CDR2 SVGAGI. Here the CDR3 DNA reads TGTGCCAGCAGTTACTCTCGGGGACTAAAGTCTGGCTACACCTTC. Translation: CASSYSRGLKSGYTF.